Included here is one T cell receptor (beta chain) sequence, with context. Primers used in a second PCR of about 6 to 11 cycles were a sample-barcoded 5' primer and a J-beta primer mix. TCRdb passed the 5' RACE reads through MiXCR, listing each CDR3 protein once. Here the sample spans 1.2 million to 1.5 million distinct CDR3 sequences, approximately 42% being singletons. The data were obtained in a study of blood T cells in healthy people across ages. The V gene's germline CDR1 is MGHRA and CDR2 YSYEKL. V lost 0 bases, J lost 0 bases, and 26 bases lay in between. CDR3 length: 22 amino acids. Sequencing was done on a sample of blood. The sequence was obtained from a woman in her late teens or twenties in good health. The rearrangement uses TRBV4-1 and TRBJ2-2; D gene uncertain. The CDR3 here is CASSQEVGLSPSLSPNTGELFF. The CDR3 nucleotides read TGCGCCAGCAGCCAAGAGGTCGGGCTCTCCCCATCCTTAAGCCCGAACACCGGGGAGCTGTTTTTT.